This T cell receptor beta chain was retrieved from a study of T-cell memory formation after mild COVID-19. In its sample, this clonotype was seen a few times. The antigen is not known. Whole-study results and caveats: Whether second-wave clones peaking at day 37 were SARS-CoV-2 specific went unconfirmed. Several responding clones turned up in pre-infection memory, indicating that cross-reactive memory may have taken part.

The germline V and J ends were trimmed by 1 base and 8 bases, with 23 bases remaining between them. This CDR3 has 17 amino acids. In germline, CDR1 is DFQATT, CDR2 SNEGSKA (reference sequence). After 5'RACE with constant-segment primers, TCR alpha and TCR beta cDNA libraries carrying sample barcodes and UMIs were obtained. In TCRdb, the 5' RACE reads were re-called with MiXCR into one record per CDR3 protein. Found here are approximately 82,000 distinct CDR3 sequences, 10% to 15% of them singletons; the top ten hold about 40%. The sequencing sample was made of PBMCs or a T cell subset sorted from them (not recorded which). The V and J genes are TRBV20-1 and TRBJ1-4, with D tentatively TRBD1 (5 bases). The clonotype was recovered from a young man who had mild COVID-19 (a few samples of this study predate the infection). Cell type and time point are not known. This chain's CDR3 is CSARGIGHRQKYEKLFF. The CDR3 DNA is TGCAGTGCTAGAGGAATAGGTCATAGACAGAAGTACGAAAAACTGTTTTTT.